The source of this TCR beta chain is a study of T cell responses to AZD1222 COVID-19 vaccine. Study results and limitations: Spike-spanning, vaccine-associated CD4 TCRs were dominant at 160-218 and 743-854.

V was trimmed by 2 bases and J by 2 bases, leaving 6 bases between them. CDR1 is MRHNA, CDR2 SNTAGT, per germline. This CDR3 region has 13 residues. Produced via immunoSEQ multiplex PCR; TCRdb's table is partial and in-frame only. This sample has some 190,000 clones, with roughly 94% found just once. Concerning this clone itself: Its specificity is unknown.

Sequenced here: peripheral blood, sampled 28 days after the second dose of the MenACWY control vaccine. The chain links TRBV6-4 to TRBJ1-1; D gene unclear. The receptor's source is an adult who received the MenACWY meningococcal vaccine as a control. The CDR3 sequence: CASSDMPNTEAFF. The CDR3 DNA reads TGTGCCAGCAGTGACATGCCAAACACTGAAGCTTTCTTT.